A selection of T cell receptor beta chains follows, all from one sample in a study of T cell repertoires and HLA-DP antigens. The antigens of these receptors remain unknown. Assay: immunoSEQ multiplex PCR; the TCRdb copy retains only in-frame clones and omits some. The data show approximately 100,000 clones, approximately 86% seen once. The source material was CD4+ T cells from PBMCs. The source is a man aged 50 or older in good health and CMV-seronegative. The CDR3 runs from the conserved cysteine through the conserved F or W. The D gene is left open where the match is weak. For some rows the clone size is stated as once, few or many, or as a class when expanded; others skip it.

.	TRBJ1-4	TRBV27	TRBD1	15	CASSLAGTGGGKLFF	TGTGCCAGCAGTTTAGCTGGGACAGGGGGCGGAAAACTGTTTTTT
.	TRBJ1-2	TRBV9	.	13	CASSATSQHGYTF	TGTGCCAGCAGCGCCACATCCCAGCATGGCTACACCTTC
.	TRBJ1-6	TRBV9	.	15	CASSVGESYNSPLHF	TGTGCCAGCAGCGTAGGCGAGTCCTATAATTCACCCCTCCACTTT
.	TRBJ2-1	TRBV11-2	.	17	CASSPQRAQYKGNEQFF	TGTGCCAGCAGCCCACAGAGGGCCCAGTACAAAGGGAATGAGCAGTTCTTC
.	TRBJ2-1	TRBV19	TRBD1	15	CASSNGQGRYNEQFF	TGTGCCAGTAGTAACGGACAGGGGCGCTACAATGAGCAGTTCTTC
.	TRBJ2-7	TRBV5-1	.	12	CASSWGEAEQYF	TGCGCCAGCAGCTGGGGAGAGGCCGAGCAGTACTTC
.	TRBJ1-1	TRBV14	.	12	CASSQGRSVVFF	TGTGCCAGCAGCCAAGGCCGCTCCGTAGTATTCTTT
once	TRBJ2-1	TRBV9	TRBD2	16	CASSSPGTSGYNEQFF	TGTGCCAGCAGCTCCCCCGGGACTAGCGGTTACAATGAGCAGTTCTTC
.	TRBJ2-5	TRBV14	.	15	CASSQVRGSQETQYF	TGTGCCAGCAGCCAAGTACGTGGCAGTCAAGAGACCCAGTACTTC
.	TRBJ2-7	TRBV7-9	TRBD1	18	CASSLYSGGMAPADEQYF	TGTGCCAGCAGCTTGTATTCAGGGGGAATGGCCCCGGCCGACGAGCAGTACTTC
.	TRBJ2-3	TRBV19	TRBD2	19	CASSPPSRTSGSTTDTQYF	TGTGCCAGTAGTCCCCCGTCAAGGACTAGCGGGAGTACTACAGATACGCAGTATTTT
.	TRBJ2-7	TRBV28	TRBD2	15	CASSFPGGRYYEQYF	TGTGCCAGCAGTTTCCCTGGCGGGAGGTACTACGAGCAGTACTTC
.	TRBJ2-3	TRBV9	TRBD2	16	CASSVAAGGPTDTQYF	TGTGCCAGCAGCGTAGCGGCGGGGGGGCCAACCGATACGCAGTATTTT
few	TRBJ1-2	TRBV10-1	TRBD1	11	CASSDGTGLSF	TGCGCCAGCAGTGATGGGACAGGACTTAGCTTC
.	TRBJ2-3	TRBV19	TRBD1	13	CASNDRGRSTQYF	TGTGCCAGTAATGACAGGGGAAGAAGCACGCAGTATTTT
.	TRBJ2-5	TRBV7-2	.	15	CASSLVASIIETQYF	TGTGCCAGCAGCTTAGTGGCTAGCATCATAGAGACCCAGTACTTC
once	TRBJ1-4	TRBV28	.	12	CASRSTNEKLFF	TGTGCCAGCAGGTCCACTAATGAAAAACTGTTTTTT
.	TRBJ1-1	TRBV5-4	.	15	CASSLGGDGGTEAFF	TGTGCCAGCAGCTTGGGTGGGGACGGCGGCACTGAAGCTTTCTTT
.	TRBJ1-1	TRBV19	.	14	CASQAGLGSTEAFF	TGTGCCAGTCAGGCGGGGCTAGGATCCACTGAAGCTTTCTTT
.	TRBJ2-1	TRBV19	.	14	CASSAGRSYNEQFF	TGTGCCAGTAGTGCGGGACGGTCCTACAATGAGCAGTTCTTC
few	TRBJ1-6	TRBV30	.	14	CAYTYRRVDSPLHF	TGTGCCTACACCTATCGACGAGTAGATTCACCCCTCCACTTT
.	TRBJ1-5	TRBV6-5	TRBD1	15	CASSQTGVGNQPQHF	TGTGCCAGCAGCCAGACAGGGGTAGGCAATCAGCCCCAGCATTTT
.	TRBJ2-5	TRBV19	.	13	CASSIRGRETQYF	TGTGCCAGTAGTATAAGGGGCCGGGAGACCCAGTACTTC
.	TRBJ2-2	TRBV10-1	.	14	CASSSGAERGELFF	TGCGCCAGCAGTTCCGGGGCCGAAAGAGGGGAGCTGTTTTTT
.	TRBJ2-7	TRBV7-2	.	12	CASSLRPYEQYF	TGTGCCAGCAGCTTGCGACCCTACGAGCAGTACTTC
few	TRBJ1-1	TRBV6-6	.	15	CASSRSGGLDTEAFF	TGTGCCAGCAGTCGATCCGGGGGCCTGGACACTGAAGCTTTCTTT
.	TRBJ2-1	TRBV7-6	.	11	CASSSNNEQFF	TGTGCCAGCAGCTCGAACAATGAGCAGTTCTTC
few	TRBJ1-6	TRBV7-2	.	14	CASSLGSWNSPLHF	TGTGCCAGCAGCCTCGGGTCCTGGAATTCACCCCTCCACTTT
.	TRBJ2-1	TRBV19	TRBD2	17	CASSIEASGRAYNEQFF	TGTGCCAGTAGTATAGAAGCTAGCGGGAGGGCCTACAATGAGCAGTTCTTC
.	TRBJ2-1	TRBV4-3	TRBD1	15	CASSRDTDRANEQFF	TGCGCCAGCAGCCGAGATACCGACAGGGCGAATGAGCAGTTCTTC
.	TRBJ2-5	TRBV9	.	14	CASSVVPGLDTQYF	TGTGCCAGCAGCGTAGTGCCGGGTCTCGATACCCAGTACTTC
.	TRBJ1-5	TRBV6-5	.	15	CASSLLGGLNQPQHF	TGTGCCAGCAGCCTCTTAGGGGGGCTTAATCAGCCCCAGCATTTT
.	TRBJ2-7	TRBV28	TRBD2	14	CASSSAGGGSEQYF	TGTGCCAGCAGTTCGGCGGGGGGAGGGAGCGAGCAGTACTTC
.	TRBJ1-1	TRBV18	.	13	CASSPGRDTEAFF	TGTGCCAGCTCCCCCGGCAGGGACACTGAAGCTTTCTTT
.	TRBJ1-4	TRBV5-5	.	12	CASSSPREKLFF	TGTGCCAGCAGCTCCCCTCGCGAAAAACTGTTTTTT
.	TRBJ1-2	TRBV7-2	TRBD1	16	CASSLASQGANYGYTF	TGTGCCAGCAGCTTAGCCTCACAGGGGGCCAACTATGGCTACACCTTC
.	TRBJ2-7	TRBV13	.	14	CASSSTTETYEQYF	TGTGCCAGCAGCTCGACGACAGAGACCTACGAGCAGTACTTC
.	TRBJ1-1	TRBV6-5	.	13	CASSTNGNTEAFF	TGTGCCAGCAGTACAAATGGTAACACTGAAGCTTTCTTT
.	TRBJ2-7	TRBV27	.	17	CASSLSVRRLRAYEQYF	TGTGCCAGCAGTTTATCGGTCAGAAGACTAAGGGCCTACGAGCAGTACTTC
.	TRBJ2-2	TRBV5-1	TRBD2	15	CASSSLSGGSGELFF	TGCGCCAGCAGCTCTCTCTCCGGGGGGTCAGGGGAGCTGTTTTTT